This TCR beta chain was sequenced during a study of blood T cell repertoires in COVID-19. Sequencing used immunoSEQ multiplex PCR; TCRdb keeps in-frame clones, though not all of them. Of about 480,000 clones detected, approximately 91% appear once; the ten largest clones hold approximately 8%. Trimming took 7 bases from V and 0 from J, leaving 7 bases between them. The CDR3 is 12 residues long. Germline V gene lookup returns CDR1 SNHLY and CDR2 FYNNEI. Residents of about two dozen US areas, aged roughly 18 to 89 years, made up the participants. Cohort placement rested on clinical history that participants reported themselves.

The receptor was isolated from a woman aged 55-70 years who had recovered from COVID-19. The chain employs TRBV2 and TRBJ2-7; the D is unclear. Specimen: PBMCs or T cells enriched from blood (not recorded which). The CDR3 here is CASKAGSYEQYF. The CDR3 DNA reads TGTGCCAGCAAGGCAGGCTCCTACGAGCAGTACTTC. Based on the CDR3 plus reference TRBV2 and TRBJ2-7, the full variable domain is EPEVTQTPSHQVTQMGQEVILRCVPISNHLYFYWYRQILGQKVEFLVSFYNNEISEKSEIFDDQFSVERPDGSNFTLKIRSTKLEDSAMYFCASKAGSYEQYFGPGTRLTVT.